The 18 T cell receptor beta chains in this list originate from one sample, sequenced in a study of T cells in Graves' hyperthyroidism and ophthalmopathy. The TCR beta CDR3 regions underwent amplification using RNA transcripts as the source. Using the HTBI primer set, a first-round RT-PCR was run on the TCR CDR3. TCRdb analysed the multiplex PCR reads with MiXCR anew, one entry per CDR3 protein. The sample shows approximately 300,000 distinct CDR3 sequences, approximately 17% of them seen only once. Sequencing was carried out using blood. These receptors were collected from a woman in her sixties or seventies with Graves' ophthalmopathy.

This clonotype appeared once. This sequence joins TRBV20-1 and TRBJ1-2, with a tentative D call TRBD1 (6 bases). V lost 1 base, J lost 3 bases, and 9 bases lay in between. The CDR3 contains 13 residues. The germline CDR1 and CDR2 sequences are DFQATT and SNEGSKA (reference sequence). The CDR3 reads CSARVGADYGYTF. CDR3 sequence (DNA): TGCAGTGCTAGAGTGGGGGCCGACTATGGCTACACCTTC.

Ten or more counts support this clonotype. This chain joins TRBV5-6 and TRBJ2-3; TRBD2 aligns across 7 bases. V shed 2 bases and J 6 bases; nucleotides not matched to a gene: 0. There are 12 residues in the CDR3. Germline values: CDR1 SGHDT, CDR2 YYEEEE. The CDR3 here is CASSFGRDTQYF. CDR3 bases: TGTGCCAGCAGCTTCGGGAGGGATACGCAGTATTTT.

The chain uses TRBV5-1 and TRBJ2-1; 8 nucleotides align to TRBD1. J was trimmed by 5 bases and V by 4 bases; bases with no gene match: 8. Germline lookup yields CDR1 SGHRS and CDR2 YFSETQ. The CDR3 covers 15 residues. CDR3 sequence (DNA): TGCGCCAGCAGCACCGGACAGGGTTGGGACAATGAGCAGTTCTTC. This gives the protein CASSTGQGWDNEQFF.

This clonotype was detected only a few times. The chain couples TRBV20-1 to TRBJ1-1; TRBD1 matches 8 bases. V was clipped by 5 bases and J by 8 bases; unmatched bases: 7. This CDR3 comprises 12 residues. Germline CDR1 is DFQATT and CDR2 is SNEGSKA (reference sequence). In DNA form, the CDR3 reads TGCAGTGCTCAAGATTGGACAGGGGAAGCTTTCTTT. Translation gives CSAQDWTGEAFF.

This clonotype was counted ten times or more. The V and J genes are TRBV11-2 and TRBJ1-1, with unresolved D. Germline lookup yields CDR1 SGHAT and CDR2 FQNNGV. Trimming pared 1 base from V and 0 bases from J, leaving 9 bases between. The CDR3 covers 15 residues. CDR3 loop: CASSLVEGLNTEAFF. In DNA form, the CDR3 reads TGTGCCAGCAGCTTAGTAGAGGGTTTGAACACTGAAGCTTTCTTT.

This clonotype showed up many times. The V call is TRBV20-1, the J call TRBJ2-5, with D possibly being TRBD2 (6 bases). Germline V gene lookup returns CDR1 DFQATT and CDR2 SNEGSKA (reference sequence). V lost 1 base and J lost 2, with 8 bases in between. CDR3 length: 13 residues. CDR3 sequence reads: CSARVGGQETQYF. The CDR3 bases are TGCAGTGCTAGAGTCGGGGGTCAAGAGACCCAGTACTTC.

The rearrangement uses TRBV11-2 and TRBJ2-1; perhaps TRBD2 as D (5 bases). V shed 1 base and J shed 7 bases, with 14 bases lying between them. The CDR3 has 15 amino acids. Looked up from germline, CDR1 is SGHAT and CDR2 is FQNNGV. The CDR3 here is CASSLVSWRGNEQFF. The CDR3 nucleotides are TGTGCCAGCAGCTTAGTATCCTGGAGAGGGAATGAGCAGTTCTTC.

This clonotype was observed at least ten times. The chain joins TRBV5-1 to TRBJ2-4; 9 bases align to TRBD1. V was clipped by 3 bases and J by 3 bases; unmatched bases: 7. CDR1 and CDR2 from the germline V gene are SGHRS and YFSETQ. CDR3 length: 16 residues. For the CDR3, the DNA is TGCGCCAGCAGCTCAACAGGGGGCGCAGGCAAAAACATTCAGTACTTC. As protein: CASSSTGGAGKNIQYF.

This clonotype has at least ten counts. The chain joins TRBV6-6 to TRBJ2-5; 8 nucleotides match TRBD1. The trim removed 2 bases at V and 5 bases at J, leaving 7 bases unmatched. There are 15 residues in the CDR3. The V gene's germline CDR1 is MNHNY and CDR2 SVGAGI (reference sequence). CDR3 amino acids: CASSYKAGGRETQYF. The CDR3 DNA reads TGTGCCAGCAGTTACAAGGCAGGGGGCAGGGAGACCCAGTACTTC.

The DNA for the CDR3 is TGTGCCAGCGCCGATACAGGGGGATGGGATCAGCCCCAGCATTTT. It is translated as CASADTGGWDQPQHF. The chain employs TRBV27 and TRBJ1-5; 8 nucleotides agree with TRBD1. CDR3 length: 15 residues. The germline V gene has CDR1 MNHEY and CDR2 SMNVEV (reference sequence). Unmatched junction bases numbered 11, after V lost 8 bases and J lost 5 bases.

The table lists this clonotype with many counts. The chain carries TRBV18 and TRBJ2-5; 7 nucleotides agree with TRBD2. Germline V CDR1 and CDR2: KGHSH, LQKENI. With 3 bases clipped from V and 3 bases from J, the junction kept 4 bases outside the gene matches. CDR3 size: 14 residues. The CDR3 sequence: CASSPTSDKETQYF. In DNA, the CDR3 is TGTGCCAGCTCACCTACTAGCGATAAAGAGACCCAGTACTTC. The entire variable domain, with the rest obtained from reference TRBV18 and TRBJ2-5, is as follows: NAGVMQNPRHLVRRRGQEARLRCSPMKGHSHVYWYRQLPEEGLKFMVYLQKENIIDESGMPKERFSAEFPKEGPSILRIQQVVRGDSAAYFCASSPTSDKETQYFGPGTRLLVL.

Comments on this clonotype: Germline and junction disagree at one end, which may indicate a read error. The rearrangement uses TRBV18 and TRBJ1-5; D possibly corresponds to TRBD1 (5 bases). The CDR3 has 16 amino acids. Germline CDR1 reads KGHSH; CDR2 reads LQKENI. CDR3 sequence: CAGSPQGASLDQPQHF. The CDR3 bases are TGTGCCGGCTCACCACAAGGGGCCTCGTTGGATCAGCCCCAGCATTTT.

This clonotype was picked up many times. V is TRBV18 and J is TRBJ2-1, with D perhaps TRBD1 (6 bases). The germline V gene has CDR1 KGHSH and CDR2 LQKENI. V lost 6 bases to trimming and J lost 8 bases, with 20 bases between them. CDR3 length: 15 residues. The CDR3 sequence: CASSVRQVVGDEQFF. CDR3 DNA: TGTGCCAGCTCGGTCAGACAGGTGGTCGGCGATGAGCAGTTCTTC.

The genes are TRBV2 and TRBJ2-3, with 14 positions matching TRBD2. This CDR3 contains 17 residues. V trimming: 0 bases; J trimming: 2 bases; junction bases outside the gene matches: 1. Germline CDR1 and CDR2: SNHLY and FYNNEI. The CDR3, as DNA: TGTGCCAGCAGTGAAGCGGGACTAGCGGGGGCCACAGATACGCAGTATTTT. As protein: CASSEAGLAGATDTQYF.

With regard to this clonotype: This may arise from a read error, as a much more abundant clone is one base away. The V call is TRBV27, the J call TRBJ2-7, with 12 bases identical to TRBD1. The CDR3 sequence is 14 residues long. CDR1 is MNHEY, CDR2 SMNVEV, per germline (reference sequence). The CDR3 region has the DNA TGTGCCAGCAGTTCGGGACAGGGGGCGCTCGAGCAGAACTTC. Translation: CASSSGQGALEQNF.

The table lists this clonotype with many counts. The V gene is TRBV5-6, the J gene TRBJ2-3, with D hard to call. There are 18 residues in the CDR3. Germline V gene lookup returns CDR1 SGHDT and CDR2 YYEEEE. V was clipped by 0 bases and J by 0 bases, with 17 bases between them. The CDR3 spells CASSLALGWGSSTDTQYF. The CDR3 coding sequence is TGTGCCAGCAGCTTGGCCCTTGGGTGGGGATCTAGCACAGATACGCAGTATTTT.

The table lists this clonotype with many counts. This chain uses TRBV10-3 with TRBJ1-2, with TRBD1 identical over 10 bases. Germline values: CDR1 ENHRY, CDR2 SYGVKD. CDR3 length: 16 amino acids. The V gene end was trimmed by 5 bases and the J gene end by 0 bases; junction bases not matched to a gene: 6. The CDR3 loop is CAISIGTGVANYGYTF. The CDR3 bases are TGTGCCATCAGTATCGGGACAGGGGTGGCTAACTATGGCTACACCTTC.

This clonotype was seen many times. V and J are TRBV18 and TRBJ2-5; 11 bases are shared with TRBD1. This CDR3 contains 14 residues. V was pared by 6 bases and J by 5 bases, with 5 bases of the junction left unmatched. Germline V lookup: CDR1 KGHSH, CDR2 LQKENI. The CDR3 region is CASSRTGGAETQYF. In nucleotides, the CDR3 is TGTGCCAGCTCCCGGACAGGGGGCGCGGAGACCCAGTACTTC.